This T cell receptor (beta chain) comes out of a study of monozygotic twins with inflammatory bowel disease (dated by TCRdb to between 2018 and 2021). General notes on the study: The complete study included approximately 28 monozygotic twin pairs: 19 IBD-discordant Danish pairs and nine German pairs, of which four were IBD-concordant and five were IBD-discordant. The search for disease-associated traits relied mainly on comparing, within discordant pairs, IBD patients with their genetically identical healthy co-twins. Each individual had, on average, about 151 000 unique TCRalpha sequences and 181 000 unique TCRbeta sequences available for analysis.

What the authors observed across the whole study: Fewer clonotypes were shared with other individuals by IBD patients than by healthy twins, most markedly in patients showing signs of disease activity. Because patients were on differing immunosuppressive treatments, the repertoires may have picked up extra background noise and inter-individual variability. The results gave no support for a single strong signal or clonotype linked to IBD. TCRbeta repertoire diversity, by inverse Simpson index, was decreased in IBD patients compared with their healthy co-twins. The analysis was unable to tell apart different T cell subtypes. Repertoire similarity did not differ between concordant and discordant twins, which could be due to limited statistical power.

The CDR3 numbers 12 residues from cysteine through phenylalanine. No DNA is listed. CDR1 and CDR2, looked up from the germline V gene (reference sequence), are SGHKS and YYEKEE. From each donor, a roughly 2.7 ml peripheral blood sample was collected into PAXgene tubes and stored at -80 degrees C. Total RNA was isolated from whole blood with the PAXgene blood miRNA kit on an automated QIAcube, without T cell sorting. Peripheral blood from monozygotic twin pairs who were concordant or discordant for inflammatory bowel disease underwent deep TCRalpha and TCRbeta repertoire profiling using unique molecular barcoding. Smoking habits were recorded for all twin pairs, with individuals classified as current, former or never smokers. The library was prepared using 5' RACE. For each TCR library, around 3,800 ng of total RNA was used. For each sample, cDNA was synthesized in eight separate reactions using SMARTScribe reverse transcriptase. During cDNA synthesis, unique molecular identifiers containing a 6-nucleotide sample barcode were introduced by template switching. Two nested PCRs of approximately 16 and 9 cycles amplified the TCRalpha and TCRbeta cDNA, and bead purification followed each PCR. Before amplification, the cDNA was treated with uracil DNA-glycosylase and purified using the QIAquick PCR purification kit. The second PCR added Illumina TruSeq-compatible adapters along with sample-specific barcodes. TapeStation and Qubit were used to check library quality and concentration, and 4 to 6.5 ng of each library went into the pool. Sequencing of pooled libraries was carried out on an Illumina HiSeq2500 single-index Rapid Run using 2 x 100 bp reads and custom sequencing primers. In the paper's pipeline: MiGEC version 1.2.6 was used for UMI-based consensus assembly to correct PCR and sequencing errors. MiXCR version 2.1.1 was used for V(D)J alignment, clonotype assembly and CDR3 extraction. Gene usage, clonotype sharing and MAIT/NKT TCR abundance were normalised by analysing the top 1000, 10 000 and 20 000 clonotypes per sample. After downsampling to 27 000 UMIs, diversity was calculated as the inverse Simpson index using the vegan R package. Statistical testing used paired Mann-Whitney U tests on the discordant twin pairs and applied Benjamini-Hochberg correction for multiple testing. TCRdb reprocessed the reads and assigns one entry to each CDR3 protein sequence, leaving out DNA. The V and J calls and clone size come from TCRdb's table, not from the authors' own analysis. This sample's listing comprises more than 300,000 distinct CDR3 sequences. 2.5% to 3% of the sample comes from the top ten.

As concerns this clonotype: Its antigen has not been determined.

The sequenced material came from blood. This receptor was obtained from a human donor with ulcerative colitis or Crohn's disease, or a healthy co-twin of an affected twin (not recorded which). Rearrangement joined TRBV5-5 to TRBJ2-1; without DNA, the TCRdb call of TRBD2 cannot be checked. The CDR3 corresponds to CASSLYNPQQFF.